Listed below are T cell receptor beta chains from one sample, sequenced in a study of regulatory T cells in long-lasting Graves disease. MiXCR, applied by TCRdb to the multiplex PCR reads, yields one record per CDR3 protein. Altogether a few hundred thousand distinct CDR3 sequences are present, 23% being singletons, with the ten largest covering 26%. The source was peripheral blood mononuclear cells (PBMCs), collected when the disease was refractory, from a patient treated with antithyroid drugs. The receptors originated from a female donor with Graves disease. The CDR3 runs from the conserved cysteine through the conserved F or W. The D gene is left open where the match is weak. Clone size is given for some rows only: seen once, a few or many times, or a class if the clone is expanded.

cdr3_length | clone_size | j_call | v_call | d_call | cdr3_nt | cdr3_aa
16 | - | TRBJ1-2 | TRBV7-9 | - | TGTGCCAGCAGCTTAGAGGTCCCCCCGACGAACTATGGCTACACCTTC | CASSLEVPPTNYGYTF
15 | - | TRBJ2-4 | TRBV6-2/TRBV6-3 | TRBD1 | TGTGCCAGCAGGCGACAGGGGGCCAATAAAAACATTCAGTACTTC | CASRRQGANKNIQYF
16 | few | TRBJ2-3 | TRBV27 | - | TGTGCCAGCACCACCGCTGGACTAGGGGGGACAGATACGCAGTATTTT | CASTTAGLGGTDTQYF
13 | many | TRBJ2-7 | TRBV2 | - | TGTGCCAGCAGTGAATACGAGGTTCTCGAGCAGTACTTC | CASSEYEVLEQYF
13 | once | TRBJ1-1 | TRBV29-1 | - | TGCAGCGTTGAAATGGGGCAGAACTCTGAAGCTTTCTTT | CSVEMGQNSEAFF
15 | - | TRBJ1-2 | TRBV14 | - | TGTGCCAGCAGCCAAGATCCCCAGGAGATCTATGGCTACACCTTC | CASSQDPQEIYGYTF
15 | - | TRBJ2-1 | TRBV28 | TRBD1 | TGTGCCAGCAGTACCGACAGGGGCAGTGGAGATGAGCAGTTCTTC | CASSTDRGSGDEQFF
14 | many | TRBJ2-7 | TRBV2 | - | TGTGCCAGCGGTACCGGGACACCTCCCTACGAGCAGTACTTC | CASGTGTPPYEQYF
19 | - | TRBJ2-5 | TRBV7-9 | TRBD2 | TGTGCCAGCAGCTCTGTTCGAATTGGCGGGAGGGTTTACCAAGAGACCCAGTACTTC | CASSSVRIGGRVYQETQYF
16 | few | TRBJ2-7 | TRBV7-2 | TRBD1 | TGTGCCAGCAGCCTTTGGGGGACAGCGAGCTCCTACGAGCAGTACTTC | CASSLWGTASSYEQYF
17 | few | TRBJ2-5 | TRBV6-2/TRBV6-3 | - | TGTGCCAGCACCCGCCTAGTGACCGTCGGAGGTGGTGAGACCCAGTACTTC | CASTRLVTVGGGETQYF
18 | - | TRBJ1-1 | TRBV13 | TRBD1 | TGTGCCAGCAGCTTGACTAAGTACAGGGGTCATACGAACACTGAAGCTTTCTTT | CASSLTKYRGHTNTEAFF
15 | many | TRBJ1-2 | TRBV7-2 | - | TGTGCCAGCAGCTTAGCGTTGTTTGCAGCCTATGGCTACACCTTC | CASSLALFAAYGYTF
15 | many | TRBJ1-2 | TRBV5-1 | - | TGCGCCAGCAGCCGGCTTGGACAGCCCTCGGAGGGCTACACCTTC | CASSRLGQPSEGYTF
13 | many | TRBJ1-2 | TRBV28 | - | TGTGCCAGCACGGATCTGACTAACTATGGCTACACCTTC | CASTDLTNYGYTF
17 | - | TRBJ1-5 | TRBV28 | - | TGTGTCAGCAGTGGGGATGAGGGGCCGGGAGCGATGCAGCCCCAGCATTTT | CVSSGDEGPGAMQPQHF
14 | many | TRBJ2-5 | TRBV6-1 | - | TGTGCCAGCAGTCAAGAGACAGGAAAAGAGACCCAGTACTTC | CASSQETGKETQYF
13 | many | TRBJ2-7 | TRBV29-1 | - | TGCAGCACCCGAGTAGGGGCTACCTACGAGCAGTACTTC | CSTRVGATYEQYF
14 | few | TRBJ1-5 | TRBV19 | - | TGTGCCAGTACCGGCAGCGTAGGGAATCAGCCCCAGCATTTT | CASTGSVGNQPQHF
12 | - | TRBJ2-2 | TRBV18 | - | TGTGCCAGCTCACCGGTGGACGGGGAGCTGTTTTTT | CASSPVDGELFF
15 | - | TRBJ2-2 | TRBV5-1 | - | TGCGCCAGCAGCTTCCCGGGACGGGACACCGGGGAGCTGTTTTTT | CASSFPGRDTGELFF
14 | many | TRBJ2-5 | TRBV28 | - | TGTGCCAGCAGTTTTGGCTACTACCAAGAGACCCAGTACTTC | CASSFGYYQETQYF
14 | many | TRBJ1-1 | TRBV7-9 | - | TGTGCCAGCAGCTCGAAAGGGGCTTACACTGAAGCTTTCTTT | CASSSKGAYTEAFF
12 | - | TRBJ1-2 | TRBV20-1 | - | TGCAGTGCCTCGCCAACTAACTATGGCTACACCTTC | CSASPTNYGYTF
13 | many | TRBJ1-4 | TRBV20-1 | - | TGCAGTGCTAGACGGAACGCTGGGGAAAAACTGTTTTTT | CSARRNAGEKLFF
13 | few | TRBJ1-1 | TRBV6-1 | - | TGTGCCAGCAGGCCCACGAGGGGCACTGAAGCTTTCTTT | CASRPTRGTEAFF
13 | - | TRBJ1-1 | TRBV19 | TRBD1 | TGTGCCAGTAGTATCGGTAGGACAGGTGAAGCTTTCTTT | CASSIGRTGEAFF
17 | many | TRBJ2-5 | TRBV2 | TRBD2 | TGTGCCAGCAGCCCCGGGCCTAGCGGGAGGGCCAGTGAGACCCAGTACTTC | CASSPGPSGRASETQYF
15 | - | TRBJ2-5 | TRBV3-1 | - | TGTGCCAGCAGCCCCCCTCTCTGGGAGGAACAGACCCAGTACTTC | CASSPPLWEEQTQYF
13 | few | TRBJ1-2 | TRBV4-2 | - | TGTGCCAGCAGTGACACAGCGACCTATGGCTACACCTTC | CASSDTATYGYTF
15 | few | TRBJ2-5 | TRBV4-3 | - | TGCGCCAGCAGCCGTACCCCAGGGCTCCAAGAGACCCAGTACTTC | CASSRTPGLQETQYF
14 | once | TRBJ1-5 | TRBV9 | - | TGTGCCAGCAACGGGGGAGATAGCAATCAGCCCCAGCATTTT | CASNGGDSNQPQHF
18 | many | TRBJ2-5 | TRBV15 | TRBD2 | TGTGCCACCAGCAGAGAACTAGCGCTAAGGGTTGGACAAGAGACCCAGTACTTC | CATSRELALRVGQETQYF
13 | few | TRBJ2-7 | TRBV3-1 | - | TGTGCCAGCAGCCATTCCCAGGGCCACGAGCAGTACTTC | CASSHSQGHEQYF
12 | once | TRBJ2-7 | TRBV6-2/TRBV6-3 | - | TGTGCCAGCAGCCGAAGTAACTACGAGCAGTACTTC | CASSRSNYEQYF
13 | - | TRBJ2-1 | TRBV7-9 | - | TGTGCCAGCAGCTCTCAGGGTAACTACGAGCAGTTCTTC | CASSSQGNYEQFF
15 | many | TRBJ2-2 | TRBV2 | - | TGTGCCAGCAGTGCAGGACAGACCAACACCGGGGAGCTGTTTTTT | CASSAGQTNTGELFF
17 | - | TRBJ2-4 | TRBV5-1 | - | TGCGCCAGCAGCTTGTGGGGAGGGACAGCGAACAAAAACATTCAGTACTTC | CASSLWGGTANKNIQYF
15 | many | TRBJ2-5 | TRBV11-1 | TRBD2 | TGTGCCAGCAGCTTAGTGACTAGCGGATTAGAGACCCAGTACTTC | CASSLVTSGLETQYF
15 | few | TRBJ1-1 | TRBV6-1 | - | TGTGCCAGCAGCCACTCAGGCAGGTTGAACACTGAAGCTTTCTTT | CASSHSGRLNTEAFF
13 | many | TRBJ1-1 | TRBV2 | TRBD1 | TGTGCCAGCAGTTTCACAGGGGGCACTGAAGCTTTCTTT | CASSFTGGTEAFF
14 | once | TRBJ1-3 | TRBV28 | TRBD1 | TGTGCCAGCAGTCCTCTAGGGACAGGGAACACCATATATTTT | CASSPLGTGNTIYF
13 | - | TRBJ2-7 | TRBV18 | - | TGTGCCAGCTCACCGGCGGCGCCCTACGAGCAGTACTTC | CASSPAAPYEQYF
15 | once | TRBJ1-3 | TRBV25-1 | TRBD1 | TGTGCCAGCAGAGAACAGGGGATCTCTGGAAACACCATATATTTT | CASREQGISGNTIYF
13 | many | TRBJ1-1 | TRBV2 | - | TGTGCCAGCAAGCAGGAGGGAGGTACTGAAGCTTTCTTT | CASKQEGGTEAFF
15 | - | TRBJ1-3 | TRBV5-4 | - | TGTGCCAGCAGCAAGGGAATGAACGTTGGAAACACCATATATTTT | CASSKGMNVGNTIYF
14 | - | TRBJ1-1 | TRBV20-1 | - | TGCAGTGCTAGGCTTTATCGAGGGAACACTGAAGCTTTCTTT | CSARLYRGNTEAFF
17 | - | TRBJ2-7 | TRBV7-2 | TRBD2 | TGTGCCAGCAGTCCTGGGGGATCGGGAGGGAGGGCCTACGAGCAGTACTTC | CASSPGGSGGRAYEQYF
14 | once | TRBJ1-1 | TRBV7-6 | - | TGTGCCAGCAGCTTAGTCACAGGACGGAAGGAAGCTTTCTTT | CASSLVTGRKEAFF
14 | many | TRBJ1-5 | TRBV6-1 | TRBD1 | TGTGCCAGCAGTCTGACAGGGGAGAATCAGCCCCAGCATTTT | CASSLTGENQPQHF
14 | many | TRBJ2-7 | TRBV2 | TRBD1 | TGTGCCAGCTTTACCGGGACAGGGAGCTACGAGCAGTACTTC | CASFTGTGSYEQYF
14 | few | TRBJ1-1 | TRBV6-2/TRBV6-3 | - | TGTGCCAGCAAGGTCACGGACTTGAACACTGAAGCTTTCTTT | CASKVTDLNTEAFF
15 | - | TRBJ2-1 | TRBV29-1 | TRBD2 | TGCAGCGTTGATCTGGGACTAGGGGGATACAATGAGCAGTTCTTC | CSVDLGLGGYNEQFF
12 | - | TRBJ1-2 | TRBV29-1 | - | TGCAGCGCTTCCGCAGGGGACTATGGCTACACCTTC | CSASAGDYGYTF
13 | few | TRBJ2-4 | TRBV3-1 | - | TGTGCCAGCAGCCAAGATATCAGGGGCGTTCAGTACTTC | CASSQDIRGVQYF